This note documents a single TCR beta chain sequence. The sample originates from a study of blood T cell repertoires in COVID-19. Background on the study: Specimens from acute and convalescent COVID-19 originated in the United States, Italy and Spain. T cells, B-cell-depleted T cells, or PBMCs supplied cDNA or gDNA.

Authors' methods: Scientists estimated how many nucleated cells there were by amplifying reference gene primers. Data came from immunoSEQ multiplex PCR; TCRdb stores just in-frame clones and leaves some out. V and J calls and clone size are given by that table; D and trimming were obtained from the DNA. This sample has more than 95,000 clones, with less than 95% found just once. Germline lookup yields CDR1 SGDLS and CDR2 YYNGEE. V lost 2 bases, J lost 7 bases, and 11 bases stayed unmatched. The CDR3 consists of 16 residues. The specimen was peripheral blood. The chain recombines TRBV9 with TRBJ2-1, with 8 bases aligning to TRBD2. This sequence originates from a human donor with active COVID-19. The donor label of this sample is uncertain. The DNA of the CDR3 is TGTGCCAGCAGCGTGGGACCAGCGGGGGAACTTAATGAGCAGTTCTTC. Translation: CASSVGPAGELNEQFF.